The sequence of this T cell receptor beta chain was determined in a study of T cells in Graves' hyperthyroidism and ophthalmopathy. Template material for amplifying TCR beta CDR3 regions consisted of RNA transcripts. Carried out on the TCR CDR3, a first-round RT-PCR used the HTBI primer set. TCRdb recomputed calls from the multiplex PCR reads with MiXCR, one row per CDR3 protein. The sample records some 600,000 distinct CDR3 sequences, about 15% being singletons. Patients aged 18 to 65 had newly diagnosed hyperthyroidism that had lasted under 2 months. Study-level results: With a median lead of roughly 6.8 months before onset, the model predicted ophthalmopathy. Blood also contained most expanded thyroid clonotypes above 0.001.

CDR3 size: 14 residues. Germline CDR1 KGHDR, CDR2 SFDVKD. Trimming took 2 bases from V and 0 from J, leaving 5 bases between them. At least ten counts were recorded for this clonotype. What it binds is unknown. Material for sequencing was blood. The sequence was collected from a woman in her twenties or thirties with Graves' hyperthyroidism that later progressed to Graves' ophthalmopathy. This chain links TRBV24-1 with TRBJ2-3; D gene uncertain. The CDR3 region has the DNA TGTGCCACCAGTGATTCCGACAGCACAGATACGCAGTATTTT. Residues: CATSDSDSTDTQYF.